Listed below are T cell receptor beta chains from one sample, sequenced in a study of T cells in Graves' hyperthyroidism and ophthalmopathy. From the multiplex PCR reads, TCRdb called clonotypes with MiXCR, one entry per CDR3 protein. The table includes 490,000 or so distinct CDR3 sequences, 20% to 25% detected once. The material sequenced was blood. The receptors shown here come from a woman in her 70s with Graves' ophthalmopathy. Both conserved end residues are part of each CDR3. D genes are given only for firm matches. The listing skips clone size in some rows; elsewhere it reads once, few, many or a size class.

clone_size	v_call	j_call	d_call	cdr3_nt	cdr3_aa
few	TRBV5-5	TRBJ2-7	TRBD2	TGTGCCAGCAGTCGGTCCAGCGGGAGATCCTACGAGCAGTACTTC	CASSRSSGRSYEQYF
NA	TRBV10-3	TRBJ2-2	NA	TGTGCCATCACTGGAGATTTGAACACCGGGGAGCTGTTTTTT	CAITGDLNTGELFF
NA	TRBV6-1	TRBJ1-3	TRBD1	TGTGCCAGCATCCAGCGGACAGGCCAATACTCTGGAAACACCATATATTTT	CASIQRTGQYSGNTIYF
NA	TRBV7-9	TRBJ2-1	TRBD2	TGTGCCAGCAGCGGACAGCGGGAGTACAATGAGCAGTTCTTC	CASSGQREYNEQFF
NA	TRBV7-2	TRBJ1-6	TRBD1	TGTGCCAGCAACTTAGCAGCGGGACAGGCCCAATCACCCCTCCACTTT	CASNLAAGQAQSPLHF
NA	TRBV11-2	TRBJ2-1	NA	TGTGCCAGCAGCTTGCATGGGACCCCCTACAATGAGCAGTTCTTC	CASSLHGTPYNEQFF
few	TRBV7-9	TRBJ2-3	TRBD1	TGTGCCAGCAGCTGGGACAGGGGAGGAGATACGCAGTATTTT	CASSWDRGGDTQYF
many	TRBV7-3	TRBJ1-1	NA	TGTGCCAGCAGCTTATATATGAACACTGAAGCTTTCTTT	CASSLYMNTEAFF
NA	TRBV9	TRBJ2-7	NA	TGTGCCAGCAGCGTAGAATATTGGGGGGCGGGCGACGAGCAGTACTTC	CASSVEYWGAGDEQYF
NA	TRBV7-3	TRBJ2-2	TRBD1	TGTGCCAGCAGCTTCTCGTTACAAGGGACAGGGGATACCGGGGAGCTGTTTTTT	CASSFSLQGTGDTGELFF
NA	TRBV20-1	TRBJ1-1	TRBD1	TGCAGTGCTAAAGACAGGGTTGGGACTGAAGCTTTCTTT	CSAKDRVGTEAFF
NA	TRBV11-2	TRBJ1-2	TRBD1	TGTGCCAGCAGCTTAATCCTAGGGGGCCATGGCTACACCTTC	CASSLILGGHGYTF
NA	TRBV7-2	TRBJ1-2	NA	TGTGCCAGCAGCTTAGTTCCAGGCAACTATGGCTACACCTTC	CASSLVPGNYGYTF
few	TRBV10-3	TRBJ1-5	NA	TGTGCCATCAGTGATGAAGGGGCTTGGCAGCCCCAGCATTTT	CAISDEGAWQPQHF
many	TRBV11-2	TRBJ2-1	NA	TGTGCCAGCAGCTTATACTCTTACCGTCGCGACTACAATGAGCAGTTCTTC	CASSLYSYRRDYNEQFF
NA	TRBV10-1	TRBJ2-5	NA	TGCGCCAGCAGTGACCGGGTTGTCGAGACCCAGTACTTC	CASSDRVVETQYF
few	TRBV7-9	TRBJ1-1	NA	TGTGCCAGCAGCTTAGACCGGGGCAGCCATGAAGCTTTCTTT	CASSLDRGSHEAFF
NA	TRBV27	TRBJ2-2	TRBD1	TGTGCCAGCATGGACAGGTACACCGGGGAGCTGTTTTTT	CASMDRYTGELFF
many	TRBV27	TRBJ2-1	NA	TGTGCCAGCAGTTTAATAGGACAGAGCTCCTACAATGAGCAGTTCTTC	CASSLIGQSSYNEQFF
many	TRBV6-5	TRBJ2-5	NA	TGTGCCAGCAGTTACGACAGACAAGAGACCCAGTACTTC	CASSYDRQETQYF
NA	TRBV18	TRBJ1-3	TRBD1	TGTGCCAGCTCACCTTCGACAGGGTCTGGAAACACCATATATTTT	CASSPSTGSGNTIYF
NA	TRBV4-1	TRBJ2-7	NA	TGCGCCAGCAGCCAAGTCCTCCTGGACACATCCAACTCCTGCGAGCAGTACTTC	CASSQVLLDTSNSCEQYF
NA	TRBV7-9	TRBJ1-1	TRBD1	TGTGCCAGCAGCTCGCCGCTCGGGCAGGGGGGAGGGTATGAAGCTTTCTTT	CASSSPLGQGGGYEAFF
few	TRBV10-3	TRBJ1-1	NA	TGTGCCATCAGTGATATACAGTTGAACACTGAAGCTTTCTTT	CAISDIQLNTEAFF
NA	TRBV15	TRBJ2-5	TRBD2	TGTGCCACCAGCACTATTTTAGCGGGATCTCTTGGGACCCAGTACTTC	CATSTILAGSLGTQYF
NA	TRBV7-3	TRBJ2-5	TRBD2	TGTGCCAGCAGCCCACGCCCCTCTAGCGGGCGGCAAGAGACCCAGTACTTC	CASSPRPSSGRQETQYF
many	TRBV11-2	TRBJ2-1	NA	TGTGCCAGCAGCGACTTAGGACTATTCTATGAGCAGTTCTTC	CASSDLGLFYEQFF
many	TRBV3-1	TRBJ1-6	NA	TGTGCCAGCAGCCGAGGACAGCTAAATTCACCCCTCCACTTT	CASSRGQLNSPLHF
few	TRBV20-1	TRBJ2-3	NA	TGCAGTGCCGAAAGACAGACCACAGATACGCAGTATTTT	CSAERQTTDTQYF
NA	TRBV5-1	TRBJ2-1	NA	TGCGCCAGCAGCTTGGTCGGGAACACCTACAATGAGCAGTTCTTC	CASSLVGNTYNEQFF
NA	TRBV6-1	TRBJ2-7	TRBD1	TGTGCCAGCAAACAGACAGGGGGCGAGTACGAGCAGTACTTC	CASKQTGGEYEQYF
NA	TRBV5-1	TRBJ2-5	TRBD2	TGCGCCAGCAGCTCGTTACTAGCGGGAGATGCGAAGACCCAGTACTTC	CASSSLLAGDAKTQYF
few	TRBV5-5	TRBJ1-5	TRBD1	TGTGCCAGCAGCTTGAGGGACAGTTACAATCAGCCCCAGCATTTT	CASSLRDSYNQPQHF
NA	TRBV2	TRBJ2-4	TRBD1	TGTGCCAGCAGTAGACAGGGGTACATTCAGTACTTC	CASSRQGYIQYF
NA	TRBV20-1	TRBJ2-5	NA	TGCAGTGCTAGAGTAGGACTATCTACCAAGACCCAGTACTTC	CSARVGLSTKTQYF
few	TRBV12-3/TRBV12-4	TRBJ2-5	TRBD2	TGTGCCAGCAGTCCCGGGAGGTGGGAGACCCAGTACTTC	CASSPGRWETQYF
NA	TRBV29-1	TRBJ2-7	TRBD2	TGCAGCGTTGGACCGGGACTAGCGGGAGGCCCCTACGAGCAGTACTTC	CSVGPGLAGGPYEQYF
few	TRBV5-1	TRBJ2-3	NA	TGCGCCAGCAGCTTGGACGGCGCGGGCGGCACAGATACGCAGTATTTT	CASSLDGAGGTDTQYF
many	TRBV2	TRBJ2-3	TRBD2	TGTGCCAGCAGAGAGCCGGGACTAGCGCTAGATACGCAGTATTTT	CASREPGLALDTQYF
few	TRBV20-1	TRBJ2-7	NA	TGCAGTGCTAGTAGGGCAAGGTCCGAGCAGTACTTC	CSASRARSEQYF
many	TRBV7-9	TRBJ2-1	TRBD2	TGTGCCAGCACCACGGGGGGTGAGCAGTTCTTC	CASTTGGEQFF
few	TRBV19	TRBJ1-5	NA	TGTGCCAGTAGTATCATTGGGGGTAATCAGCCCCAGCATTTT	CASSIIGGNQPQHF
once	TRBV7-9	TRBJ2-5	TRBD2	TGTGCCAGCAGCTCGGGAGCGGGAGTGGGGGAGACCCAGTACTTC	CASSSGAGVGETQYF
NA	TRBV2	TRBJ1-1	TRBD1	TGTGCCAGCAGTGAAGAGCCGGGACAGGCTAACACTGAAGCTTTCTTT	CASSEEPGQANTEAFF
NA	TRBV5-1	TRBJ2-1	TRBD2	TGCGCCAGCAGCCAAGGGCGACTAGCGACCTACAATGAGCAGTTCTTC	CASSQGRLATYNEQFF
few	TRBV6-6	TRBJ2-3	TRBD1	TGTGCCAGCAGTTACCAGGGGGCGCAGGGGACAGATACGCAGTATTTT	CASSYQGAQGTDTQYF
NA	TRBV12-3/TRBV12-4	TRBJ2-1	NA	TGTGCCAGCAGTTTATTGGGGTCAGGAGGAGACAATGAGCAGTTCTTC	CASSLLGSGGDNEQFF
NA	TRBV4-3	TRBJ1-2	NA	TGCGCCAGCAGCCAAGACCCAGGTTTAAGACTCTATGGCTACACCTTC	CASSQDPGLRLYGYTF
many	TRBV7-2	TRBJ2-5	TRBD2	TGTGCCAGCAGCTTAGGTGGGACTAGCGGGAGTGTGGAGACCCAGTACTTC	CASSLGGTSGSVETQYF
many	TRBV12-3/TRBV12-4	TRBJ1-2	NA	TGTGCCAGCAGTTGGTCCCGGGACGGCTATGGCTACACCTTC	CASSWSRDGYGYTF
few	TRBV20-1	TRBJ2-1	NA	TGCAGTGCTAGAACCGTCAATGAGCAGTTCTTC	CSARTVNEQFF
many	TRBV20-1	TRBJ2-7	NA	TGCAGTGCTAGATGGGTAGAGCGGGCCCGCGAGCAGTACTTC	CSARWVERAREQYF
many	TRBV11-2	TRBJ1-1	NA	TGTGCCAGCAGCCAGGGGTGGACTGAAGCTTTCTTT	CASSQGWTEAFF
few	TRBV27	TRBJ1-2	NA	TGTGCCAGCAGTATACAGGGATCCAACTATGGCTACACCTTC	CASSIQGSNYGYTF